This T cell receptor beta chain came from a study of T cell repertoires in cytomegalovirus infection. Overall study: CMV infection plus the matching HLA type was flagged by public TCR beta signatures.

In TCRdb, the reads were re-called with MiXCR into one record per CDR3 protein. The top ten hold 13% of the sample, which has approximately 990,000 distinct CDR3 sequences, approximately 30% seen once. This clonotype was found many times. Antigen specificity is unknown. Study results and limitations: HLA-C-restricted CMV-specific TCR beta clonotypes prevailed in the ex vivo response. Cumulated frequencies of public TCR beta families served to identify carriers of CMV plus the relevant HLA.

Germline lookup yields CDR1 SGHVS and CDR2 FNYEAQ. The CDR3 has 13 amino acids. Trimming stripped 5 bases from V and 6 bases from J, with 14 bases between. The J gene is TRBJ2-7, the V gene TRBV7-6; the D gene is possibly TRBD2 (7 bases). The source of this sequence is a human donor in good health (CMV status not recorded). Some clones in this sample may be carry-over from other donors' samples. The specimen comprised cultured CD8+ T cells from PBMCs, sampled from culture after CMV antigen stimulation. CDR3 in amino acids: CASSPRGASEQYF. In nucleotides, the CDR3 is TGTGCCAGCAGCCCTCGGGGGGCAAGCGAGCAGTACTTC.